The present T cell receptor beta chain was sequenced within a study of cytomegalovirus exposure and HLA in healthy donors. The germline CDR1 and CDR2 sequences are MNHNS and SASEGT. Deletions cut 5 bases from V and 4 bases from J, with 14 bases between. This CDR3 region has 14 residues. PCR primers comprised 60 Vbeta and 13 Jbeta primers. Only in-frame clones appear in the TCRdb table, and some are missing; sequencing was by immunoSEQ multiplex PCR. The sample lists 90,000 to 120,000 clones; over 75% were seen once. Sequencing was carried out using PBMCs. The rearrangement links TRBV6-1 to TRBJ1-2, with a tentative D call TRBD1 (5 bases). The sequence derives from a man younger than 40 in good health and CMV-seronegative. This CDR3 is CASSSVGHLYGYTF. CDR3 DNA sequence: TGTGCCAGCAGTTCCGTCGGACACCTCTATGGCTACACCTTC.